A single sample is the source of the 21 T cell receptor beta chains below, sequenced in a study of T cell repertoires and HLA-DP antigens. No antigens are known for them. Assay used: immunoSEQ multiplex PCR; TCRdb lists only in-frame clones, some missing. The profile shows over 60,000 clones, roughly 78% of them singletons. Material for sequencing was CD4+ T cells from PBMCs. The receptors were sampled from a man aged 55 to 70 in good health and CMV-seronegative.

V and J are TRBV10-3 and TRBJ2-1, with D maybe TRBD1 (6 bases). Per the germline V gene, CDR1 is ENHRY and CDR2 is SYGVKD. This CDR3 is built from 15 residues. V gave up 6 bases and J gave up 5 bases, with 17 bases separating them. CDR3 bases: TGTGCCATCAGCAAAACAGGGTCTGCTAACAATGAGCAGTTCTTC. Protein product: CAISKTGSANNEQFF.

The chain combines TRBV9 with TRBJ1-5; D call uncertain. The CDR3 spans 13 residues. The V end was cut by 3 bases, the J end by 1 base, with 5 bases between. Germline CDR1 reads SGDLS; CDR2 reads YYNGEE. The CDR3 DNA is TGTGCCAGCAGCGGTAGGAGCAATCAGCCCCAGCATTTT. Its translation is CASSGRSNQPQHF.

With respect to this clone: This may be a read error: a much more frequent sequence differs by one nucleotide. In the same sample, other DNA sequences code for this CDR3. The chain links TRBV19 to TRBJ1-2, with D tentatively TRBD1 (5 bases). This CDR3 spans 13 amino acids. The V end lost 4 bases, the J end lost 2 bases, and 8 bases lay between the germline ends. CDR1 is LNHDA and CDR2 is SQIVND in the germline V gene (reference sequence). The CDR3 sequence is CASSRDGNYGYTF. For the CDR3, the DNA is TGTGCCAGTAGTAGGGACGGAAACTATGGCTACACCTTC.

The CDR3 DNA sequence: TGTGCCAGCAGCCTGAGGGGGCCCGGGGAGCTGTTTTTT. Its translation: CASSLRGPGELFF. The chain uses TRBV5-6 and TRBJ2-2; 7 positions agree with TRBD1. This CDR3 is built from 13 residues. The germline gives CDR1 SGHDT, CDR2 YYEEEE. Trimming at V came to 4 bases and at J to 6 bases, leaving 3 bases not matched to a gene.

The CDR3 region is CAISKVQGANEKLFF. CDR3 bases: TGCGCCATCTCTAAGGTACAGGGTGCTAATGAAAAACTGTTTTTT. The rearrangement uses TRBV4-1 and TRBJ1-4, with D tentatively TRBD1 (6 bases). The CDR3 totals 15 residues. From germline, CDR1 is MGHRA and CDR2 YSYEKL. Trimming stripped 10 bases from V and 3 bases from J, with 18 bases between.

The chain uses TRBV18 and TRBJ2-1, with 14 bases that match TRBD2. V dropped 3 bases and J dropped 9; count of bases not matched to a gene: 7. Germline CDR1 and CDR2: KGHSH and LQKENI. The length of the CDR3 is 16 residues. CDR3 in amino acids: CASSPGLAGGRSEQFF. In DNA, the CDR3 is TGTGCCAGCTCACCCGGACTAGCGGGGGGACGGAGTGAGCAGTTCTTC.

The V call is TRBV5-4, the J call TRBJ2-3, with no clear D. Deletions cut 2 bases from V and 2 bases from J, with 3 bases between. CDR3 length: 12 residues. Germline CDR1 and CDR2: SGHNT and YYREEE (reference sequence). This chain's CDR3 is CASSLNTDTQYF. DNA of the CDR3: TGTGCCAGCAGCTTAAACACAGATACGCAGTATTTT.

The chain is built from TRBV18 and TRBJ2-5; D is uncertain. This CDR3 comprises 14 residues. Germline CDR1 is KGHSH and CDR2 is LQKENI. V dropped 3 bases and J dropped 3 bases, with 11 bases sitting between them. The CDR3 region has the DNA TGTGCCAGCTCACCGGCAGCTTCAAAAGAGACCCAGTACTTC. It yields the protein CASSPAASKETQYF.

The CDR3: CASSRSGAGETQYF. In DNA, the CDR3 is TGTGCCAGCAGCCGAAGCGGGGCTGGAGAGACCCAGTACTTC. V usage is TRBV7-2 and J usage is TRBJ2-5; TRBD2 agrees at 7 bases. CDR3 length equals 14 residues. V lost 5 bases, J lost 4 bases, and 7 bases stayed unmatched. Germline lookup yields CDR1 SGHTA and CDR2 FQGNSA.

The V and J genes are TRBV6-1 and TRBJ1-6; 7 bases line up with TRBD1. The CDR3 spans 16 residues. J lost 7 bases, V lost 4 bases, and 10 bases had no gene match. Germline V gives CDR1 MNHNS, CDR2 SASEGT. The CDR3 sequence: CASSGAGTVGNSPLHF. The CDR3 region has the DNA TGTGCCAGCAGTGGAGCCGGGACAGTGGGGAATTCACCCCTCCACTTT.

Written as DNA, the CDR3 is TGTGCCAGCAGTGAACCGGGGGCCGAGACCCAGTACTTC. It encodes CASSEPGAETQYF. The chain joins TRBV25-1 to TRBJ2-5, with D possibly called TRBD1 or TRBD2 (6 bases each). Germline values: CDR1 MGHDK, CDR2 SYGVNS. Trimming removed 2 bases from V and 5 bases from J, with 9 bases in between. This CDR3 is 13 amino acids long.

CDR3 region: CASSQRQGVTGANVLTF. The CDR3, as DNA: TGCGCCAGCAGCCAGCGGCAGGGTGTGACTGGGGCCAACGTCCTGACTTTC. The chain uses TRBV5-1 and TRBJ2-6, with D possibly called TRBD1 or TRBD2 (5 bases each). The V and J ends lost 4 bases and 2 bases respectively, with 16 bases between them. The CDR3 totals 17 residues. The germline V gene encodes CDR1 SGHRS and CDR2 YFSETQ. The full variable domain, in which reference TRBV5-1 and TRBJ2-6 provide the parts outside the CDR3, is KAGVTQTPRYLIKTRGQQVTLSCSPISGHRSVSWYQQTPGQGLQFLFEYFSETQRNKGNFPGRFSGRQFSNSRSEMNVSTLELGDSALYLCASSQRQGVTGANVLTFGAGSRLTVL.

The CDR3 sequence is CASSHIRGPLHF. CDR3 coding DNA: TGTGCCAGTAGTCATATTCGTGGACCCCTCCACTTT. The rearrangement uses TRBV19 and TRBJ1-6; D is uncertain. This CDR3 has 12 residues. Germline values: CDR1 LNHDA, CDR2 SQIVND (reference sequence). The ends were cut back, 5 bases at V and 12 bases at J, with 11 bases in the middle.

This chain uses TRBV6-6 with TRBJ2-7; 9 bases map to TRBD1. V trimming: 5 bases; J trimming: 9 bases; junction bases outside the gene matches: 5. Germline V gene lookup returns CDR1 MNHNY and CDR2 SVGAGI (reference sequence). CDR3 length equals 12 residues. The CDR3 bases are TGTGCCAGCAGTCGGGACAGGGAGGCGCAGTACGTC. This encodes CASSRDREAQYV.

V and J are TRBV19 and TRBJ1-5; 9 positions match TRBD1. The CDR3 sequence is 16 residues long. Germline trimming cut 3 bases from V and 6 bases from J; bases unmatched to any gene: 9. Germline V CDR1 and CDR2: LNHDA, SQIVND (reference sequence). DNA for the CDR3: TGTGCCAGTAGTATGAACCGGGGACAGGGAGGTCAGCCCCAGCATTTT. Amino acid sequence: CASSMNRGQGGQPQHF.

This chain joins TRBV7-3 and TRBJ2-5, with 7 bases lining up with TRBD1. With 4 bases clipped from V and 4 bases from J, the junction kept 9 bases outside the gene matches. The CDR3 has 15 amino acids. CDR1 SGHTA and CDR2 FQGTGA come from the germline V gene. CDR3 loop: CASSSGSGGRETQYF. In nucleotides, the CDR3 is TGTGCCAGCAGCTCCGGTTCAGGGGGTAGAGAGACCCAGTACTTC. The variable domain in full, completed from reference TRBV7-3 and TRBJ2-5, reads GAGVSQTPSNKVTEKGKYVELRCDPISGHTALYWYRQSLGQGPEFLIYFQGTGAADDSGLPNDRFFAVRPEGSVSTLKIQRTERGDSAVYLCASSSGSGGRETQYFGPGTRLLVL.

The chain joins TRBV7-2 to TRBJ2-3, with TRBD2 matching 10 bases. V trimming: 5 bases; J trimming: 0 bases; junction bases outside the gene matches: 8. This CDR3 spans 17 amino acids. The germline V gene encodes CDR1 SGHTA and CDR2 FQGNSA. In nucleotides, the CDR3 is TGTGCCAGCAGCCGAGGGGCTAGCGGGAGTAGCACAGATACGCAGTATTTT. Protein: CASSRGASGSSTDTQYF.

The DNA of the CDR3 is TGCGCCAGCCGGCGGACAGCGGGGAAAGATACGCAGTATTTT. Translation gives CASRRTAGKDTQYF. This chain joins TRBV5-1 and TRBJ2-3, with D maybe TRBD2 (7 bases). CDR3 length: 14 amino acids. The V gene lost 7 bases and the J gene lost 5 bases, with 17 bases spanning the gap. Per the germline V gene, CDR1 is SGHRS and CDR2 is YFSETQ.

The chain joins TRBV7-2 to TRBJ1-5; D may be TRBD1 (6 bases). This CDR3 has 13 amino acids. V gave up 3 bases and J gave up 8 bases, with 11 bases separating them. Germline lookup yields CDR1 SGHTA and CDR2 FQGNSA. CDR3 residues: CASSFSGGEPQHF. The CDR3 DNA is TGTGCCAGCAGCTTTTCTGGGGGCGAGCCCCAGCATTTT.

The chain employs TRBV7-9 and TRBJ2-1; 15 nucleotides match TRBD2. The trim removed 5 bases at V and 4 bases at J, leaving 12 bases unmatched. Germline V gives CDR1 SEHNR, CDR2 FQNEAQ (reference sequence). This CDR3 has 19 amino acids. CDR3 in amino acids: CASSQTAWTSGRGYNEQFF. CDR3 nucleotide sequence: TGTGCCAGCAGCCAGACGGCCTGGACTAGCGGGAGGGGATACAATGAGCAGTTCTTC.

J is TRBJ1-5 and V is TRBV6-1, with a tentative D call TRBD1 (5 bases). Germline V gene data show CDR1 as MNHNS and CDR2 as SASEGT. The V gene lost 5 bases and the J gene lost 6 bases, with 11 bases spanning the gap. The CDR3 is made up of 13 amino acids. For the CDR3, the DNA is TGTGCCAGCAGTTATGAGGGGTTTCAGCCCCAGCATTTT. Its translation is CASSYEGFQPQHF.